Below, one TCR beta chain is given with its context. The sample is drawn from a study of blood T cell repertoires in COVID-19. Study background: Both acute and convalescent COVID-19 samples were obtained from the United States, Italy and Spain.

Unmatched junction bases numbered 9, after V lost 6 bases and J lost 10 bases. The germline gives CDR1 SEHNR, CDR2 FQNEAQ (reference sequence). There are 14 residues in the CDR3. Sequencing was performed with immunoSEQ multiplex PCR; in TCRdb, only in-frame clones are kept and a portion is missing. The sample carries some 120,000 clones, about 88% recorded once. The source material was peripheral blood. The V and J genes are TRBV7-9 and TRBJ1-6; 7 nucleotides agree with TRBD1. The TCR comes from a man aged 45-65 years with active COVID-19. CDR3 nucleotide sequence: TGTGCCAGCAGGTCAGGGGGTGAGGTCTCACCCCTCCACTTT. Amino acids: CASRSGGEVSPLHF.